Below, 23 T cell receptor beta chains from the same sample are listed, as sequenced in a study of blood T cell repertoires in COVID-19. Assay used: immunoSEQ multiplex PCR; TCRdb lists only in-frame clones, some missing. The data contain 45,000 to 65,000 clones, roughly nine tenths of them singletons. Sequenced sample: peripheral blood. The receptors originated from a man older than 75 with active or convalescent COVID-19.

The gene calls are TRBV7-8 and TRBJ2-5; 9 bases are a match to TRBD1. V trimming: 5 bases; J trimming: 5 bases; junction bases outside the gene matches: 6. The CDR3 contains 14 residues. Per the germline V gene, CDR1 is SGHVS and CDR2 is FQNEAQ. The CDR3 sequence is CASSPWTGVETQYF. As DNA, the CDR3 is TGTGCCAGCAGCCCCTGGACAGGGGTGGAGACCCAGTACTTC. The variable domain in full, with the rest retrieved from reference TRBV7-8 and TRBJ2-5, is GAGVSQSPRYKVAKRGQDVALRCDPISGHVSLFWYQQALGQGPEFLTYFQNEAQLDKSGLPSDRFFAERPEGSVSTLKIQRTQQEDSAVYLCASSPWTGVETQYFGPGTRLLVL.

This chain uses TRBV11-2 with TRBJ1-1; D perhaps matches TRBD1 (6 bases). Germline V gene sequence: CDR1 SGHAT, CDR2 FQNNGV. Trimming left V 5 bases short and J 5 bases short, with 12 bases between. The CDR3 consists of 13 residues. CDR3 coding DNA: TGTGCCAGCAGCGCCCACAGGGAAACTGAAGCTTTCTTT. Translated: CASSAHRETEAFF.

The J gene is TRBJ2-2, the V gene TRBV9; 8 bases are shared with TRBD2. The CDR3 has 15 residues. The trim removed 4 bases at V and 6 bases at J, leaving 8 bases unmatched. Looked up from germline, CDR1 is SGDLS and CDR2 is YYNGEE. In DNA form, the CDR3 reads TGTGCCAGCAGCCTCACGGGGGGGCCTGCCGGGGAGCTGTTTTTT. Protein sequence: CASSLTGGPAGELFF.

The rearrangement uses TRBV29-1 and TRBJ2-7, with 13 bases matching TRBD2. Germline V CDR1 and CDR2: SQVTM, ANQGSEA. This CDR3 spans 17 amino acids. V trimming: 3 bases; J trimming: 3 bases; junction bases outside the gene matches: 11. For the CDR3, the DNA is TGCAGCGTTGATGTCCTCGCACTAGCGGGAGGGTTCTACGAGCAGTACTTC. Amino acid sequence: CSVDVLALAGGFYEQYF.

The chain recombines TRBV28 with TRBJ2-1, with 8 bases that match TRBD2. Germline lookup yields CDR1 MDHEN and CDR2 SYDVKM. With V trimmed by 4 bases and J by 7 bases, 6 bases remained unmatched. CDR3 length: 14 amino acids. The CDR3 DNA reads as TGTGCCAGCAGTTCAGGGACTAGGGGGAATGAGCAGTTCTTC. Encoded protein: CASSSGTRGNEQFF.

This clone was seen only once. The chain links TRBV19 to TRBJ1-1; weak D call: TRBD1 (6 bases). The CDR3 is made up of 14 amino acids. V was trimmed by 9 bases and J by 0 bases, leaving 14 bases between them. CDR1 is LNHDA, CDR2 SQIVND, per germline (reference sequence). This CDR3 is CASNRDGMNTEAFF. The CDR3 DNA sequence: TGTGCCAGCAACAGGGACGGTATGAACACTGAAGCTTTCTTT.

Only one count was recorded for this clone. This sequence joins TRBV14 and TRBJ1-1; a possible D gene is TRBD1 (6 bases). The CDR3 is 16 residues long. Germline V gene lookup returns CDR1 SGHDN and CDR2 FVKESK. V was pared by 2 bases and J by 4 bases, with 17 bases between. The CDR3 nucleotides are TGTGCCAGCAGCCAAAATCCGGTGGGGGCGGGCACTGAAGCTTTCTTT. Translated: CASSQNPVGAGTEAFF.

CDR3 sequence reads: CSVDVGQNYNEQFF. Written as DNA, the CDR3 is TGCAGCGTTGACGTGGGACAGAACTACAATGAGCAGTTCTTC. This sequence joins TRBV29-1 and TRBJ2-1; 7 bases agree with TRBD1. Looked up from germline, CDR1 is SQVTM and CDR2 is ANQGSEA. The CDR3 runs 14 residues. The trim removed 3 bases at V and 3 bases at J, leaving 5 bases unmatched.

This clone turned up a few times. The CDR3 DNA reads as TGCGCCAGCAGCATAGACAGTTTTAATCAGCCCCAGCATTTT. Translation gives CASSIDSFNQPQHF. The chain is built from TRBV5-1 and TRBJ1-5; possibly TRBD1 for D (5 bases). CDR3 length equals 14 residues. CDR1 and CDR2 (germline): SGHRS, YFSETQ. V was pared by 4 bases and J by 4 bases, with 12 bases between.

The chain is built from TRBV28 and TRBJ1-4; D unresolved. V lost 8 bases and J lost 7, with 14 bases in between. Per the germline V gene, CDR1 is MDHEN and CDR2 is SYDVKM. The CDR3 sequence is 13 residues long. CDR3 coding DNA: TGTGCCAGCCGGGAACTTGTGAGTGAAAAACTGTTTTTT. Translating gives CASRELVSEKLFF. Full variable domain (outside the CDR3, taken from reference TRBV28 and TRBJ1-4): DVKVTQSSRYLVKRTGEKVFLECVQDMDHENMFWYRQDPGLGLRLIYFSYDVKMKEKGDIPEGYSVSREKKERFSLILESASTNQTSMYLCASRELVSEKLFFGSGTQLSVL.

For the CDR3, the DNA is TGTGCCAGCAGCTCCCGGGACAGGGGGCTGACCTCCTACGAGCAGTACTTC. Its protein is CASSSRDRGLTSYEQYF. The chain combines TRBV7-7 with TRBJ2-7; 12 positions agree with TRBD1. The CDR3 extends over 17 amino acids. CDR1 and CDR2 from the germline V gene are SSHAT and FNYEAQ (reference sequence). The junction had 7 bases not matched to a gene; V was cut back by 4 bases and J by 0 bases. The full variable domain, rest sourced from reference TRBV7-7 and TRBJ2-7, is GAGVSQSPRYKVTKRGQDVTLRCDPISSHATLYWYQQALGQGPEFLTYFNYEAQPDKSGLPSDRFSAERPEGSISTLTIQRTEQRDSAMYRCASSSRDRGLTSYEQYFGPGTRLTVT.

The gene calls are TRBV19 and TRBJ1-4; TRBD1 matches at 12 bases. This CDR3 has 14 residues. V lost 7 bases to trimming and J lost 10 bases; unmatched junction nucleotides: 7. The germline gives CDR1 LNHDA, CDR2 SQIVND (reference sequence). The CDR3 sequence is CASMAGTGGGKLFF. The CDR3 DNA reads as TGTGCCAGTATGGCGGGGACAGGGGGCGGAAAACTGTTTTTT.

The V gene is TRBV7-9, the J gene TRBJ1-2, with a tentative D call TRBD1 (6 bases). The length of the CDR3 is 14 residues. The V gene lost 3 bases and the J gene lost 7 bases, with 15 bases spanning the gap. Per germline, CDR1 SEHNR and CDR2 FQNEAQ (reference sequence). The CDR3 nucleotides read TGTGCCAGCAGCTTGCAAGAGGGGGTGGTTGGCTACACCTTC. It codes for CASSLQEGVVGYTF.

The chain employs TRBV28 and TRBJ2-5; D gene unclear. The CDR3 covers 13 residues. Per the germline V gene, CDR1 is MDHEN and CDR2 is SYDVKM. Trimming shortened V by 4 bases and J by 3 bases, and 9 bases separated the two germline ends. CDR3 region: CASSSYTEETQYF. The CDR3 bases are TGTGCCAGCAGTTCCTATACTGAAGAGACCCAGTACTTC. The entire variable domain, with the rest obtained from reference TRBV28 and TRBJ2-5, is as follows: DVKVTQSSRYLVKRTGEKVFLECVQDMDHENMFWYRQDPGLGLRLIYFSYDVKMKEKGDIPEGYSVSREKKERFSLILESASTNQTSMYLCASSSYTEETQYFGPGTRLLVL.

This clone has more than one count but fewer than ten. The chain joins TRBV5-1 to TRBJ1-1; tentative D call: TRBD1 (5 bases). This CDR3 is 13 amino acids long. V was trimmed by 2 bases and J by 3 bases, leaving 8 bases between them. Per germline, CDR1 SGHRS and CDR2 YFSETQ. CDR3 sequence reads: CASSFRVDTEAFF. The CDR3 coding sequence is TGCGCCAGCAGCTTCAGGGTGGACACTGAAGCTTTCTTT.

This chain links TRBV18 with TRBJ2-5, with 9 bases fitting TRBD2. Germline values: CDR1 KGHSH, CDR2 LQKENI. This CDR3 is 16 amino acids long. V lost 3 bases and J lost 2; bases outside the gene matches: 7. The CDR3 sequence is CASSPLAGVLQETQYF. In DNA form, the CDR3 reads TGTGCCAGCTCACCCTTAGCGGGGGTACTACAAGAGACCCAGTACTTC.

V usage is TRBV27 and J usage is TRBJ1-5; 8 nucleotides agree with TRBD1. There are 18 residues in the CDR3. With 2 bases clipped from V and 4 bases from J, the junction kept 13 bases outside the gene matches. Germline values: CDR1 MNHEY, CDR2 SMNVEV (reference sequence). CDR3 nucleotide sequence: TGTGCCAGCAGTTTACGGGCAGGGGGCCGACTTTTAAATCAGCCCCAGCATTTT. Encoded protein: CASSLRAGGRLLNQPQHF.

V gene TRBV2 combines with J gene TRBJ2-1; 14 nucleotides agree with TRBD2. CDR3 length: 15 amino acids. The ends lost 6 bases at V and 5 bases at J; junction bases unmatched: 3. Germline V gives CDR1 SNHLY, CDR2 FYNNEI. The CDR3 here is CASRGLAGGHNEQFF. For the CDR3, the DNA is TGTGCCAGCAGAGGACTAGCGGGAGGCCACAATGAGCAGTTCTTC.

The chain combines TRBV4-1 with TRBJ2-7; unclear D gene. Between the trimmed V and J ends, which lost 1 base and 1 base, there was a span of 8 bases. The CDR3 is 14 amino acids. Germline CDR1 is MGHRA and CDR2 is YSYEKL. CDR3 loop: CASSQVSISYEQYF. DNA for the CDR3: TGCGCCAGCAGCCAAGTGTCCATTTCCTACGAGCAGTACTTC.

The CDR3 nucleotides read TGTGCCTGGAGGTACCCCGGGGCTAGCGGAACCTACGAGCAGTACTTC. Translating gives CAWRYPGASGTYEQYF. This chain joins TRBV30 and TRBJ2-7; 7 nucleotides line up with TRBD2. CDR3 length equals 16 residues. The V and J ends lost 3 bases and 2 bases, in that order; junction bases with no gene match: 13. Germline V gene data show CDR1 as GTSNPN and CDR2 as SVGIG (reference sequence).

The J gene is TRBJ1-5, the V gene TRBV5-6, with TRBD1 matching over 9 bases. The germline V gene encodes CDR1 SGHDT and CDR2 YYEEEE. The CDR3 is 16 amino acids. With 0 bases clipped from V and 4 bases from J, the junction kept 5 bases outside the gene matches. CDR3 in DNA: TGTGCCAGCAGCTTGGCGGCGGGACAGGGAAATCAGCCCCAGCATTTT. Translation gives CASSLAAGQGNQPQHF.

This chain connects TRBV9 to TRBJ2-5, with TRBD2 matching 11 bases. This CDR3 comprises 17 residues. After removal of 0 bases from V and 3 bases from J, the junction contained 7 bases not matched to a gene. Germline CDR1 SGDLS, CDR2 YYNGEE. In DNA form, the CDR3 reads TGTGCCAGCAGCGTAGATAGCGGGGGGGCTAAGGAAGAGACCCAGTACTTC. Translating it yields CASSVDSGGAKEETQYF.

The chain uses TRBV7-2 and TRBJ2-5, with TRBD2 matching over 7 bases. CDR3 length: 14 residues. The V gene end was trimmed by 5 bases and the J gene end by 9 bases; junction bases not matched to a gene: 12. Germline V gene lookup returns CDR1 SGHTA and CDR2 FQGNSA. CDR3 loop: CASSQTQGRGAQYF. The CDR3 coding sequence is TGTGCCAGCAGCCAAACTCAGGGCCGGGGGGCCCAGTACTTC.